The 19 T cell receptor beta chains in this list originate from one sample, sequenced in a study of cytomegalovirus exposure and HLA in healthy donors (dated by TCRdb to about 2017). Libraries were constructed by the immunoSEQ multiplex PCR assay. The multiplex PCR relied on a mix of 60 forward primers for TCR Vbeta segments and 13 reverse primers for TCR Jbeta segments. TCRdb took this table from immuneACCESS and kept in-frame rearrangements with V and J called. Such tables lack part of the clones; where checked against another copy, unresolved V genes explain under half of the gap, and the rest is unexplained. The sample has about 130,000 clones on record, roughly 70% of them singletons. The top ten clones comprise around 2.9% of the sample. Sequenced material: PBMCs. These receptors were obtained from a man aged 30-40 years in good health and CMV-seronegative.

The genes are TRBV9 and TRBJ2-3; TRBD2 aligns across 11 bases. CDR1 is SGDLS and CDR2 is YYNGEE in the germline V gene. The CDR3 extends over 21 amino acids. The V and J ends lost 0 bases and 0 bases, in that order; junction bases with no gene match: 15. CDR3 in amino acids: CASSVDTSGGETSFSTDTQYF. As DNA, the CDR3 is TGTGCCAGCAGCGTAGATACTAGCGGGGGAGAGACGTCATTTAGCACAGATACGCAGTATTTT. The whole variable domain, filled in from reference TRBV9 and TRBJ2-3, reads DSGVTQTPKHLITATGQRVTLRCSPRSGDLSVYWYQQSLDQGLQFLIQYYNGEERAKGNILERFSAQQFPDLHSELNLSSLELGDSALYFCASSVDTSGGETSFSTDTQYFGPGTRLTVL.

This chain links TRBV28 with TRBJ2-7; 7 nucleotides match TRBD1. V shed 5 bases, J shed 2 bases, and the junction held 15 bases outside the gene matches. This CDR3 has 17 residues. Germline assignment: CDR1 MDHEN and CDR2 SYDVKM. In DNA form, the CDR3 reads TGTGCCAGCAGTCTCCAAGGCGCCGGGACAGTTACCTACGAGCAGTACTTC. This encodes CASSLQGAGTVTYEQYF.

The rearrangement links TRBV5-4 to TRBJ2-3; TRBD2 agrees at 7 bases. The CDR3 consists of 15 residues. With 5 bases clipped from V and 2 bases from J, the junction kept 8 bases outside the gene matches. Germline values: CDR1 SGHNT, CDR2 YYREEE (reference sequence). The CDR3 loop is CASRRQAGPTDTQYF. The CDR3, as DNA: TGTGCCAGCAGAAGACAAGCGGGGCCCACAGATACGCAGTATTTT.

The rearrangement joins TRBV7-6 to TRBJ2-1; tentative D call: TRBD2 (5 bases). Trimming left V 2 bases short and J 7 bases short, with 9 bases between. Germline V gene lookup returns CDR1 SGHVS and CDR2 FNYEAQ. The CDR3 consists of 13 residues. The CDR3 DNA is TGTGCCAGCAGCTTATTAACGGGGAATGAGCAGTTCTTC. Encoded protein: CASSLLTGNEQFF.

The J gene is TRBJ1-6, the V gene TRBV6-5, with D possibly TRBD1 on 5 matching bases. Germline V CDR1 and CDR2: MNHEY, SVGAGI. The CDR3 is 15 residues long. The germline V and J ends were trimmed by 7 bases and 7 bases, with 17 bases remaining between them. CDR3 coding DNA: TGTGCCAGCACCCTCCTATGGGGCGCGAATTCACCCCTCCACTTT. As protein: CASTLLWGANSPLHF.

This clone was counted between two and nine times. The CDR3 nucleotides are TGTGCCACCGAGCAGGGGGTGAACACTGAAGCTTTCTTT. Protein sequence: CATEQGVNTEAFF. The chain has TRBV10-3 and TRBJ1-1, with 7 bases aligning to TRBD1. There are 13 residues in the CDR3. Germline assignment: CDR1 ENHRY and CDR2 SYGVKD. V gave up 10 bases and J gave up 0 bases; unmatched junction bases: 5.

J is TRBJ2-2 and V is TRBV13, with TRBD2 matching 8 bases. V was pared by 6 bases and J by 5 bases, with 11 bases of the junction left unmatched. The CDR3 length is 16 residues. Germline V lookup: CDR1 PRHDT, CDR2 FYEKMQ (reference sequence). The CDR3 reads CASREFGRAGTGELFF. The CDR3 nucleotides read TGTGCCAGCAGGGAATTCGGGAGGGCCGGAACCGGGGAGCTGTTTTTT.

The gene calls are TRBV7-2 and TRBJ1-3; 9 bases are a match to TRBD1. This CDR3 region has 15 residues. V lost 6 bases, J lost 3 bases, and 6 bases stayed unmatched. The germline CDR1 and CDR2 sequences are SGHTA and FQGNSA. CDR3 sequence reads: CASRPGQGNGNTIYF. In nucleotides, the CDR3 is TGTGCCAGCAGGCCTGGACAGGGGAATGGAAACACCATATATTTT.

The rearrangement uses TRBV19 and TRBJ1-2, with D possibly being TRBD1 (5 bases). The length of the CDR3 is 15 residues. Per the germline V gene, CDR1 is LNHDA and CDR2 is SQIVND (reference sequence). Trimming stripped 3 bases from V and 6 bases from J, with 17 bases between. CDR3 residues: CASSIDSPLLNGYTF. In DNA form, the CDR3 reads TGTGCCAGTAGTATTGACAGCCCTCTGCTTAATGGCTACACCTTC.

The gene calls are TRBV2 and TRBJ1-6, with D tentatively TRBD1 (6 bases). The germline V gene has CDR1 SNHLY and CDR2 FYNNEI. Trimming took off 1 base at V and 4 bases at J, with 8 bases between the two ends. This CDR3 is 15 amino acids long. The CDR3 loop is CASSEEQGYNSPLHF. The DNA of the CDR3 is TGTGCCAGCAGTGAAGAACAGGGATATAATTCACCCCTCCACTTT.

Only a few counts were recorded for this clone. The V gene is TRBV27, the J gene TRBJ2-3; tentative D call: TRBD2 (6 bases). Germline values: CDR1 MNHEY, CDR2 SMNVEV (reference sequence). Trimming took off 7 bases at V and 2 bases at J, with 16 bases between the two ends. The CDR3 consists of 15 residues. CDR3 residues: CASTSLGGNTDTQYF. The CDR3 nucleotides read TGTGCCAGCACGTCTCTGGGCGGGAACACAGATACGCAGTATTTT.

The chain combines TRBV5-6 with TRBJ2-7, with TRBD2 matching 7 bases. The CDR3 loop spans 14 amino acids. With V trimmed by 0 bases and J by 4 bases, 4 bases remained unmatched. Germline values: CDR1 SGHDT, CDR2 YYEEEE. The CDR3 here is CASSLALAVYEQYF. The CDR3 bases are TGTGCCAGCAGCTTGGCCCTAGCGGTGTACGAGCAGTACTTC.

The rearrangement links TRBV28 to TRBJ2-1, with 8 positions matching TRBD1. Trimming cost V 5 bases and J 7 bases; bases outside gene matches: 7. Germline assignment: CDR1 MDHEN and CDR2 SYDVKM. The CDR3 length is 14 residues. CDR3 sequence (DNA): TGTGCCAGCAGTCGAGCAGGGGGCAAAAATGAGCAGTTCTTC. Residues: CASSRAGGKNEQFF.

The chain has TRBV7-8 and TRBJ2-7; 9 bases match TRBD1. Looked up from germline, CDR1 is SGHVS and CDR2 is FQNEAQ. V was pared by 4 bases and J by 3 bases, with 10 bases of the junction left unmatched. CDR3 length equals 16 residues. CDR3 coding DNA: TGTGCCAGCAGCTCCCTACAGGGGGCTAATCACTACGAGCAGTACTTC. Its translation: CASSSLQGANHYEQYF.

In its sample, this clone was seen a few times. The J gene is TRBJ2-7, the V gene TRBV5-1; D gene unclear. There are 11 residues in the CDR3. V shed 3 bases and J shed 6 bases, with 7 bases lying between them. Germline CDR1 SGHRS, CDR2 YFSETQ. CDR3 DNA: TGCGCCAGCAGCTCCGACTTCGAGCAGTACTTC. Its protein is CASSSDFEQYF.

This clone turned up a few times. This rearrangement joins TRBV7-9 to TRBJ2-1, with TRBD1 identical over 9 bases. CDR1 and CDR2 from the germline V gene are SEHNR and FQNEAQ (reference sequence). The length of the CDR3 is 14 residues. With 1 base clipped from V and 5 bases from J, the junction kept 0 bases outside the gene matches. In DNA form, the CDR3 reads TGTGCCAGCAGCTTAGGACAGGGGGACAATGAGCAGTTCTTC. Its translation: CASSLGQGDNEQFF.

The rearrangement joins TRBV30 to TRBJ2-7, with 16 bases fitting TRBD2. This CDR3 has 16 residues. V lost 8 bases, J lost 1 base, and 8 bases stayed unmatched. Germline loops: CDR1 GTSNPN, CDR2 SVGIG (reference sequence). The CDR3 nucleotides read TGTGCCAGTACCGGGACTAGCGGGGGGGGATCCTACGAGCAGTACTTC. Translation: CASTGTSGGGSYEQYF.

As for this clone: At one boundary the junction diverges from the germline segment, which might be a read error. This chain links TRBV30 with TRBJ1-2; D is perhaps TRBD1 (5 bases). Germline lookup yields CDR1 GTSNPN and CDR2 SVGIG (reference sequence). This CDR3 region has 10 residues. CDR3 DNA sequence: TGTGCCTGGGGGGGGTATAAGTCAGCCTTC. This sequence encodes CAWGGYKSAF.

The chain couples TRBV25-1 to TRBJ1-2, with 8 bases identical to TRBD1. CDR1 is MGHDK, CDR2 SYGVNS, per germline. V was pared by 3 bases and J by 7 bases, with 4 bases of the junction left unmatched. This CDR3 contains 13 residues. CDR3 residues: CASSDQGARGYTF. The CDR3, as DNA: TGTGCCAGCAGTGACCAGGGGGCGCGTGGCTACACCTTC.